The sequence of this TCR beta chain was determined in a study of CD8 T cells in ankylosing spondylitis (dated by TCRdb to about 2017). Notes on the research overall: The study set out to find disease-linked TCR variants by profiling T cell receptor beta repertoires in ankylosing spondylitis patients and healthy donors. The full study cohort was made up of under 30 ankylosing spondylitis patients and approximately 100 healthy donors. Peripheral blood samples were taken, and synovial fluid was additionally collected from ankylosing spondylitis patients. Overall study results and their limits: Some motif variants had previously been reported in the synovial fluid and blood of reactive arthritis patients, which suggests shared mechanisms of disease initiation. According to the report, matched synovial fluid samples from ankylosing spondylitis patients were significantly enriched for the disease-linked clones. A CD8+ phenotype was shown by the disease-linked clones, which were found at relatively low frequencies in peripheral blood. A TCR beta motif of about eight highly homologous amino acid variants appeared characteristic of blood from ankylosing spondylitis patients.

V has 5 bases trimmed and J has 7 bases trimmed; junction bases matching no gene number 11. The CDR3 spans 14 residues, from the cysteine through the phenylalanine. Only the CDR3 DNA stays, 42 bases, in frame from base 1. CDR1 and CDR2 were assigned from the germline V gene as SGHVS and FQNEAQ. The sequencer listed for this sample is Illumina HiSeq 2500. TCR beta libraries were prepared by quantitative 5'-RACE with molecular barcodes. In the original analysis: To identify disease-linked TCR variants, a new computational method was used, one built on a probabilistic model of VDJ rearrangement. The public reads were quality trimmed at Q25 with fastp and then assembled into clones with MiXCR by TCRdb, keeping productive beta chains. Each CDR3 protein appears once, grouped with its most common genes and DNA. TCRdb's processing, not the authors', yielded these V and J calls. This sample gives 500,000 to 550,000 distinct CDR3 sequences in total; about 13% of them show up just once. The ten largest clones represent approximately 7% of the sample.

Concerning this clonotype itself: The clone's antigen remains unknown. No qualities accompany the bases; no much larger clone lies one base away.

This TCR was sampled from a male donor with ankylosing spondylitis. In this chain, TRBV7-8 is recombined with TRBJ2-7; TRBD2 lines up with 7 middle nucleotides. Sequencing input: blood, either unsorted or a sorted T cell fraction (not recorded which). The bases are TGTGCCAGCAGCCTGGGGCTTAGGGAGGGGGAGCAGTACTTC. Translation gives CASSLGLREGEQYF.